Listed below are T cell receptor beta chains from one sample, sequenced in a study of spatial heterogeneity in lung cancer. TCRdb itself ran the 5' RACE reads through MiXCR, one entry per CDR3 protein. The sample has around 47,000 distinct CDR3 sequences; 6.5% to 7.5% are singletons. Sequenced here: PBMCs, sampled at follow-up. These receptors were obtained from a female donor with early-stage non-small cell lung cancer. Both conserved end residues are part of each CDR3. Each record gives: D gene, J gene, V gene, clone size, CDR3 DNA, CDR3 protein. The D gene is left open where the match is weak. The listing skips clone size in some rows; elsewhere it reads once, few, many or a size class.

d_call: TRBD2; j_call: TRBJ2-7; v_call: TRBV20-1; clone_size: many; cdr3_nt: TGCAGTGCTAGCGTGACTAGCGGGAGGTACGAGCAGTACTTC; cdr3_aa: CSASVTSGRYEQYF
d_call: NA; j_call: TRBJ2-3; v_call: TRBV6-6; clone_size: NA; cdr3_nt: TGTGCCAGCAGTTTGGACAGAAACACAGATACGCAGTATTTT; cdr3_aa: CASSLDRNTDTQYF
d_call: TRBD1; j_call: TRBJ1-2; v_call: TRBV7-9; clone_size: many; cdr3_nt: TGTGCCAGCAGTCAGGCCCTCGCAGGGGGCGTCGGCTACACCTTC; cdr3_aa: CASSQALAGGVGYTF
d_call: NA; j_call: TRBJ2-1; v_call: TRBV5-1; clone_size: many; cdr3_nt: TGCGCCAGCAGTTATACAGGGCCCAATGAGCAGTTCTTC; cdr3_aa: CASSYTGPNEQFF
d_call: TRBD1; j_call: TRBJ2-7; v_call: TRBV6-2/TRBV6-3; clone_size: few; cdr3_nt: TGTGCCAGCTGGCTTCCGGGACAGGGTTTTGAGCAGTACTTC; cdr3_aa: CASWLPGQGFEQYF
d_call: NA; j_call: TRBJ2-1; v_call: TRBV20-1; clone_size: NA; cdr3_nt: TGCAGTGCTAGAGATCACAAGGGCGCCTACAATGAGCAGTTCTTC; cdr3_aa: CSARDHKGAYNEQFF
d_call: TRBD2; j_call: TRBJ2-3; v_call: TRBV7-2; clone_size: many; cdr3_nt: TGTGCCAGCAGCTTGACCCCTCCATGGCGGGGGGGCTTGGATACGCAGTATTTT; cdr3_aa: CASSLTPPWRGGLDTQYF
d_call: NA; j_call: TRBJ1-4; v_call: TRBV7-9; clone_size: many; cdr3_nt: TGTGCCAGCAGCTTGCGTCAGGGAGGGGAAAAACTGTTTTTT; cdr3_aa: CASSLRQGGEKLFF
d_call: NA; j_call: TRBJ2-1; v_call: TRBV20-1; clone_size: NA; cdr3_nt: TGCAGTGCTAGGTTTACCAGAGACTACAATGAGCAGTTCTTC; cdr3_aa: CSARFTRDYNEQFF
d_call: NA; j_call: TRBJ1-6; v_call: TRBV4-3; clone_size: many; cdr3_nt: TGCGCCAGCAGCCAAGACAGGGCTTCACCCCTCCACTTT; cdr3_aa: CASSQDRASPLHF
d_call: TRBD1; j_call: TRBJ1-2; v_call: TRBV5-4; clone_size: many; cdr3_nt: TGTGCCAGCAGTTGGACAGGGTCAGTCGAGGGCTACACCTTC; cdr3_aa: CASSWTGSVEGYTF
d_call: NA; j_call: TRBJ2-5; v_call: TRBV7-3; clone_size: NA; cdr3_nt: TGTGCCAGCAGCGCAATGGGGTACCAAGAGACCCAGTACTTC; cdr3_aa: CASSAMGYQETQYF
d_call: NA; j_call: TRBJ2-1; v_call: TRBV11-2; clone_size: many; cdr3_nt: TGTGCCAGCAGCTTAGATTTGTGGTCCTACAATGAGCAGTTCTTC; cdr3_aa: CASSLDLWSYNEQFF
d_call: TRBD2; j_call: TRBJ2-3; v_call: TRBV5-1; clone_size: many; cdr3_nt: TGCGCCAGCAGCTTGGCTAGCGGGGGGGCCGATACGCAGTATTTT; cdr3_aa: CASSLASGGADTQYF
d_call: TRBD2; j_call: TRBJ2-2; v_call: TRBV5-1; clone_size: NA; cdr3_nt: TGCGCCAGCAGCTTGGGCCGGACTAGCGGGGACGCTAGTGCCGGGGAGCTGTTTTTT; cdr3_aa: CASSLGRTSGDASAGELFF
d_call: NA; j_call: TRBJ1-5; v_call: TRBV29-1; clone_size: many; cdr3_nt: TGCAGCGTAGCACAGGGAAGCAATCAGCCCCAGCATTTT; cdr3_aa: CSVAQGSNQPQHF
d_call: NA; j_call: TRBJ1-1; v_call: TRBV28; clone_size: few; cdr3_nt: TGTGCCAGCAGTCCCCCCATCACTGAAGCTTTCTTT; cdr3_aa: CASSPPITEAFF
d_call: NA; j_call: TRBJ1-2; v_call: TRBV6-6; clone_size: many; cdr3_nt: TGTGCCAGCAGTTACGACAGAAACTATGGCTACACCTTC; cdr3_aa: CASSYDRNYGYTF
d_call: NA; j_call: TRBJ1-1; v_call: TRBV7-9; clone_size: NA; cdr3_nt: TGTGCCAGCAGTTCCCAGGGGATAAACACTGAAGCTTTCTTT; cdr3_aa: CASSSQGINTEAFF
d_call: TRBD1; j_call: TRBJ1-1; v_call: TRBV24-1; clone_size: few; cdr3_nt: TGTGCCACCACTTCATCAGGGGGAAGGGCTTTCTTT; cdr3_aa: CATTSSGGRAFF
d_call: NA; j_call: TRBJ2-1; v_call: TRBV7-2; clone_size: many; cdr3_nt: TGTGCCAGCAGCTTAACAGGGCATGAGCAGTTCTTC; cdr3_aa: CASSLTGHEQFF
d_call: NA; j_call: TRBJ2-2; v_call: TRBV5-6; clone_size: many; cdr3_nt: TGTGCCAGCAGCTTGAGACTTTCTGGACCAAACACCGGGGAGCTGTTTTTT; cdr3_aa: CASSLRLSGPNTGELFF
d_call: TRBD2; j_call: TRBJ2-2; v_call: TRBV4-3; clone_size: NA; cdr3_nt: TGCGCCAGCAGCCCCCCGGGGGGGGTAACAACCGGGGAGCTGTTTTTT; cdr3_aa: CASSPPGGVTTGELFF
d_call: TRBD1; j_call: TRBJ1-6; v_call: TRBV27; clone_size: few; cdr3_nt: TGTGCCAGCAGTTTTGGAGGGGGCGAATTTTCACCCCTCCACTTT; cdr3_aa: CASSFGGGEFSPLHF
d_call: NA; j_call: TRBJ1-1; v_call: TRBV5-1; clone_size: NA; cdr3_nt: TGCGCCAGCAGCGCTGGCTTGGGGGGCACTGAAGCTTTCTTT; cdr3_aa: CASSAGLGGTEAFF
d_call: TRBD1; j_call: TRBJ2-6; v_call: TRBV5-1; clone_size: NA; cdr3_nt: TGCGCCAGCAGCAGCTCCGGGACAGGCAACTCTGGGGCCAACGTCCTGACTTTC; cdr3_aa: CASSSSGTGNSGANVLTF
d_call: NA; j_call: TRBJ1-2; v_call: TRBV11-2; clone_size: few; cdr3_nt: TGTGCCAGCAGCTTAGTAGCATCCTCCTCCCACTATGGCTACACCTTC; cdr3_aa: CASSLVASSSHYGYTF
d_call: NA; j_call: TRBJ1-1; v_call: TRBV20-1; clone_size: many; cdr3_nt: TGCAGTGCCCACACCGACAGGTATGAAGCTTTCTTT; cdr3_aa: CSAHTDRYEAFF
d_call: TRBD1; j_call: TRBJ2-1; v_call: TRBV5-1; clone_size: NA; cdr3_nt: TGCGCCAGCAGCTTGGATCGACAGGGGAATGAGCAGTTCTTC; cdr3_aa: CASSLDRQGNEQFF